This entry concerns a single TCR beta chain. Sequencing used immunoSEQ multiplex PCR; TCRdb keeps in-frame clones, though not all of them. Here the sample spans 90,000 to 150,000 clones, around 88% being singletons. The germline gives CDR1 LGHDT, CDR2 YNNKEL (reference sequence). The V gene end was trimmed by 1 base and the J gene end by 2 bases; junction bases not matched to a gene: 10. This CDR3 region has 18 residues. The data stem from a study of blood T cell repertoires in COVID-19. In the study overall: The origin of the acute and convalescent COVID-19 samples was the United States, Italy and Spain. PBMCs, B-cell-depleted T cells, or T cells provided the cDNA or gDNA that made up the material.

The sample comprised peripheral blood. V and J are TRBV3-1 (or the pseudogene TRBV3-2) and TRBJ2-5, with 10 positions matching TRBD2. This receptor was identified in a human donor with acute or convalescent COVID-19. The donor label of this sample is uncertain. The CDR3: CASSQVSSGGPLQETQYF. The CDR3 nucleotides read TGTGCCAGCAGCCAAGTGTCTAGCGGGGGACCACTACAAGAGACCCAGTACTTC.